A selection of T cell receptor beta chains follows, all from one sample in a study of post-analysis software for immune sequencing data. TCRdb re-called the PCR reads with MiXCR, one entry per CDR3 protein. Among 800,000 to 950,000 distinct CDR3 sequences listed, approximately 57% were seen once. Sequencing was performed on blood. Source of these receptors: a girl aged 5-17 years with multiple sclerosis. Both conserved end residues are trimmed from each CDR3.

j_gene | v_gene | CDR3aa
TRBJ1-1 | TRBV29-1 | SVGEDVTEAF
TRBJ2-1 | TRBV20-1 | SAPVTRGNEQF
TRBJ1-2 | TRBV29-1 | SVEEDRGQGYGYT
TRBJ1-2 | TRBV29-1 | SVEDSGLYGYT
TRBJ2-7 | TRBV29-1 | SAGLFSYEQY
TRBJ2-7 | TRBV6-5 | ASSRGGPTYEQY
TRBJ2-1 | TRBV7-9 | ASSFGGDPYNEQF
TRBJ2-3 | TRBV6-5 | ASQGMGGHTDTQY
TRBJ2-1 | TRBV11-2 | ASSSLWGASYNEQF
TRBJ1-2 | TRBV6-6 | ASSYEFYGYT
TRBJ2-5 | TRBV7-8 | TSTQGARRQETQY
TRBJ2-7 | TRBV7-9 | ASSFARLEQY
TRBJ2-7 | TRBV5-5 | ASSLVPTVSYEQY
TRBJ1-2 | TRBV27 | ASSGAWGTGVYGYT
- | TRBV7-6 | ASSLYGADYEQY
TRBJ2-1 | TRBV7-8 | ASPGTDHNEQF
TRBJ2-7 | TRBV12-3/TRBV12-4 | ASSLRRTGYDYEQY
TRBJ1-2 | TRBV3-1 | ASSRKIAGTHRYGYT
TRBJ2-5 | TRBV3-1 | ASSRGVRETQY
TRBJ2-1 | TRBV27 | ASSSFSGSGYNEQF
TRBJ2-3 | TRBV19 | ASSIDPRRQESYTQY
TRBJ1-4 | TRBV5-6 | ASSLGQPRQRF
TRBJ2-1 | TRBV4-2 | ASSQIPSGSTHEQF
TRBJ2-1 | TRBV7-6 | ASSLGQGGNEQF
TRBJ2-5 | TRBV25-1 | ASSVPIGETQY
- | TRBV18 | ASSPLTGFENIQY
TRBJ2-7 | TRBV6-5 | ASSGQAQYEQY
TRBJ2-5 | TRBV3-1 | ASSQEGLAGETQY
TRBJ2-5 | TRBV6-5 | ASSHYGQGGETQY
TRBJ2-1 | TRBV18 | ASSQQGAYNEQF
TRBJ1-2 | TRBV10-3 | AISEGALDYGYT
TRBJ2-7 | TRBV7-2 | ASSPSDGPSGLLEQY
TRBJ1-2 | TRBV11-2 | ASTESGWGWIRPPGYT
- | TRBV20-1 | SARDRAFQETQY
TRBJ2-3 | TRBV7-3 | ASSQTGGVKDTQY
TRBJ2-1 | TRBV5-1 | ASSISGGAGPYNEQF
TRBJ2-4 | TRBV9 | ASSGASRPGNIQY
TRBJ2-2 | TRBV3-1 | ASSLVTGGQGELF
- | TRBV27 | ASSAGTTFYEQY
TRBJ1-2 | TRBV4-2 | ASSQGDDGYT
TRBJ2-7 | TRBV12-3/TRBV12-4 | ASSLDRLGRPEQY
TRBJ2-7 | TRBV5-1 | ASSLAEVWSSYEQY
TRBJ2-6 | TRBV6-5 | ASSYRTGANVLT
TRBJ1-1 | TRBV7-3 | ASSSLTETEAF
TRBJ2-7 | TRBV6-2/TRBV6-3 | ASSYSRRRQTYEQY